This is a list of T cell receptor beta chains from one sample in a study of glioma-infiltrating T cells. MiXCR, applied by TCRdb to the multiplex PCR reads, yields one record per CDR3 protein. The sample carries 35,000 to 45,000 distinct CDR3 sequences, more than 20% recorded once. Sequenced input: glioma tissue, nonneoplastic brain tissue, or PBMCs (not recorded which). The source of these receptors is a human donor with low-grade glioma or glioblastoma, undergoing nonglioma brain surgery, or in good health (not recorded which). The CDR3 runs from the conserved cysteine through the conserved F or W. A D gene is named only where the DNA matches it firmly. The size entry is marked missing in some rows and otherwise reads once, few, many or a size class.

>TRBV20-1|TRBJ2-1|many|NA
CSAPGWEAWDEQFF
TGCAGTGCCCCCGGCTGGGAGGCTTGGGATGAGCAGTTCTTC
>TRBV7-8|TRBJ1-5|many|NA
CASSTQFKNNQPQHF
TGTGCCAGCAGCACCCAATTTAAAAACAATCAGCCCCAGCATTTT
>TRBV20-1|TRBJ2-1|many|NA
CSASELRDSYNEQFF
TGCAGTGCTAGCGAACTGCGGGATTCCTACAATGAGCAGTTCTTC
>TRBV20-1|TRBJ2-1|many|TRBD2
CSARTLEAGVYNEQFF
TGCAGTGCTAGGACACTTGAAGCGGGGGTCTACAATGAGCAGTTCTTC
>TRBV27|TRBJ2-1|many|NA
CASRTDTSSYNEQFF
TGTGCCAGCAGGACGGACACCAGCTCCTACAATGAGCAGTTCTTC
>TRBV19|TRBJ2-2|NA|NA
CASSIIHASTGELFF
TGTGCCAGTAGTATTATACACGCGTCCACCGGGGAGCTGTTTTTT
>TRBV20-1|TRBJ2-7|many|TRBD1
CSAEDRYEQYF
TGCAGTGCTGAGGACAGGTACGAGCAGTACTTC
>TRBV24-1|TRBJ2-2|many|TRBD2
CATSDPRAGITGELFF
TGTGCCACCAGTGACCCAAGAGCGGGGATCACCGGGGAGCTGTTTTTT
>TRBV10-3|TRBJ1-2|many|NA
CAISESDQGHGLTF
TGTGCCATCAGTGAGTCGGATCAGGGACACGGGCTTACCTTC
>TRBV28|TRBJ2-2|many|NA
CASSFHYRDMNTGELFF
TGTGCCAGCAGTTTTCATTACCGGGACATGAACACCGGGGAGCTGTTTTTT
>TRBV10-2|TRBJ2-1|NA|TRBD2
CASGLGGSSYNEQFF
TGCGCCAGCGGGTTGGGGGGGAGCTCCTACAATGAGCAGTTCTTC
>TRBV28|TRBJ2-3|many|TRBD2
CASSSISGTSGVTDTQYF
TGTGCCAGCAGTTCAATATCCGGGACTAGCGGGGTCACAGATACGCAGTATTTT
>TRBV5-6|TRBJ2-7|few|NA
CASSLIGTNYEQYF
TGTGCCAGCAGCTTAATCGGGACAAACTACGAGCAGTACTTC
>TRBV12-3/TRBV12-4|TRBJ2-4|few|NA
CASSFWGALAKNIQYF
TGTGCCAGCAGTTTCTGGGGAGCCCTTGCCAAAAACATTCAGTACTTC
>TRBV5-1|TRBJ2-5|NA|NA
CASSLSPPQETQYF
TGCGCCAGCAGCTTGTCCCCCCCTCAAGAGACCCAGTACTTC
>TRBV4-1|TRBJ1-1|many|NA
CASSRAAGAEAFF
TGCGCCAGCAGCCGAGCGGCCGGGGCTGAAGCTTTCTTT
>TRBV7-6|TRBJ1-1|many|TRBD1
CASSTGQGNTEAFF
TGTGCCAGCAGCACGGGACAGGGGAACACTGAAGCTTTCTTT
>TRBV24-1|TRBJ2-1|few|TRBD2
CATSERLAGGPHEQFF
TGTGCCACCAGTGAACGACTAGCGGGGGGGCCCCATGAGCAGTTCTTC
>TRBV7-9|TRBJ2-5|NA|NA
CASSSLRLNVETQYF
TGTGCCAGCAGCTCCCTCCGATTGAATGTAGAGACCCAGTACTTC
>TRBV2|TRBJ2-1|many|TRBD2
CASSELAGYNEQFF
TGTGCCAGCAGTGAACTAGCGGGTTACAATGAGCAGTTCTTC
>TRBV5-1|TRBJ2-3|NA|TRBD1
CASSFDRATDAQYF
TGCGCCAGTAGCTTTGACAGGGCGACAGATGCGCAGTATTTT
>TRBV7-9|TRBJ2-7|NA|NA
CASSWDGYEQYF
TGTGCCAGCAGCTGGGACGGCTACGAGCAGTACTTC
>TRBV19|TRBJ1-3|NA|NA
CASSPQGRSDTIYF
TGTGCCAGTAGTCCGCAGGGGCGATCGGACACCATATATTTT
>TRBV13|TRBJ2-5|many|NA
CASSSDGGGGETQYF
TGTGCCAGCAGCTCGGACGGAGGGGGGGGAGAGACCCAGTACTTC
>TRBV18|TRBJ1-3|NA|NA
CASSPPTTASGSTVYF
TGTGCCAGCTCACCACCAACGACAGCCTCTGGAAGCACCGTATATTTT
>TRBV10-2|TRBJ1-2|NA|TRBD1
CDISDPGQGNYGYTF
TGTGACATCAGTGATCCGGGACAGGGGAACTATGGCTACACCTTC
>TRBV20-1|TRBJ2-1|many|TRBD2
CSATHSAGVEQFF
TGCAGTGCCACCCATTCTGCGGGGGTTGAGCAGTTCTTC
>TRBV4-2|TRBJ2-3|many|TRBD2
CASSHAGLAVSTDTQYF
TGTGCCAGCAGCCACGCCGGACTAGCGGTTAGCACAGATACGCAGTATTTT
>TRBV12-3/TRBV12-4|TRBJ1-2|many|NA
CASSSSQGLLYGYTF
TGTGCCAGCAGTTCATCTCAGGGATTGTTGTATGGCTACACCTTC
>TRBV7-9|TRBJ1-1|many|NA
CASSWASNTEAFF
TGTGCCAGCAGTTGGGCCTCGAACACTGAAGCTTTCTTT
>TRBV7-6|TRBJ2-5|many|NA
CASSYEPTAQETQYF
TGTGCCAGCAGTTATGAACCGACAGCTCAAGAGACCCAGTACTTC
>TRBV6-4|TRBJ2-2|many|NA
CASSDSPGTGELFF
TGTGCCAGCAGTGACTCCCCAGGGACCGGGGAGCTGTTTTTT
>TRBV7-2|TRBJ2-1|many|TRBD2
CASSLGRGGLNEQFF
TGTGCCAGCAGCTTAGGACGGGGGGGCTTGAATGAGCAGTTCTTC
>TRBV12-3/TRBV12-4|TRBJ1-5|few|TRBD1
CASSAAHRGDQPQHF
TGTGCCAGCTCCGCCGCCCACAGGGGAGATCAGCCCCAGCATTTT
>TRBV7-9|TRBJ2-1|many|TRBD2
CASSGLASHNEQFF
TGTGCCAGCAGCGGACTAGCTTCCCACAATGAGCAGTTCTTC
>TRBV24-1|TRBJ2-1|many|NA
CATSDFVGGEQFF
TGTGCCACCAGTGATTTTGTAGGTGGAGAGCAGTTCTTC
>TRBV5-5|TRBJ2-7|NA|NA
CASSIGQSRFSYEQYF
TGTGCCAGCAGCATAGGCCAGTCACGATTTTCCTACGAGCAGTACTTT
>TRBV20-1|TRBJ2-5|many|NA
CSARGGDSRETQYF
TGCAGTGCTAGAGGGGGGGACTCCAGGGAGACCCAGTACTTC
>TRBV2|TRBJ2-5|NA|TRBD2
CASRGGGEETQYF
TGTGCCAGTCGGGGGGGCGGGGAAGAGACCCAGTACTTC
>TRBV7-9|TRBJ2-3|few|TRBD1
CASSPTGVGTDTQYF
TGTGCCAGCAGCCCGACAGGGGTAGGCACAGATACGCAGTATTTT
>TRBV9|TRBJ1-2|many|NA
CASSVDRRPGYTF
TGTGCCAGCAGCGTAGACAGACGGCCCGGCTACACCTTC
>TRBV29-1|TRBJ2-7|many|TRBD1
CSVVPGTGSYEQYF
TGCAGCGTGGTACCCGGGACAGGATCCTACGAGCAGTACTTC
>TRBV18|TRBJ2-1|few|NA
CASSPGGFYNEQFF
TGTGCCAGCTCACCAGGGGGCTTCTACAATGAGCAGTTCTTC
>TRBV7-6|TRBJ2-1|NA|NA
CASSPPLAGAFNEQFF
TGTGCCAGCAGCCCCCCCCTTGCGGGGGCCTTCAATGAGCAGTTCTTC
>TRBV5-1|TRBJ2-1|few|NA
CASSWRDEQFF
TGCGCCAGCAGCTGGCGGGATGAGCAGTTCTTC